This entry lists 21 T cell receptor beta chains sequenced from one sample in a study of CD8 T cell repertoires and HIV-1 epitope variants. Their recognized antigens are unknown. TCRdb keeps only in-frame clones here, not all; method: immunoSEQ multiplex PCR. The data show 5,000 to 6,500 clones, over 60% seen once. Sequencing used cultured CD8+ T cells derived from PBMCs. These receptors came from a male donor with HIV.

In its sample, this clone ranks as medium-sized. The chain has TRBV19 and TRBJ2-2, with D unresolved. The germline V gene has CDR1 LNHDA and CDR2 SQIVND (reference sequence). There are 14 residues in the CDR3. Trimming pared 3 bases from V and 4 bases from J, leaving 9 bases between. DNA of the CDR3: TGTGCCAGTAGTATTAGAGGATCCACCGGGGAGCTGTTTTTT. Translating gives CASSIRGSTGELFF.

This chain links TRBV15 with TRBJ1-1; D is undetermined. The V end was cut by 0 bases, the J end by 8 bases, with 10 bases between. The CDR3 runs to 13 residues. Germline lookup yields CDR1 LNHNV and CDR2 YYDKDF (reference sequence). Written as DNA, the CDR3 is TGTGCCACCAGCAGAGATCGCGCGGCGGAAGCTTTCTTT. Translation gives CATSRDRAAEAFF.

This clone was detected a few times. V usage is TRBV28 and J usage is TRBJ2-7, with D perhaps given as TRBD1 or TRBD2 (5 bases each). This CDR3 contains 14 residues. The germline V gene encodes CDR1 MDHEN and CDR2 SYDVKM. The germline V and J ends were trimmed by 3 bases and 5 bases, with 14 bases remaining between them. The CDR3 loop is CASSFVSGTDEQYF. CDR3 nucleotides: TGTGCCAGCAGTTTCGTATCAGGGACCGACGAGCAGTACTTC.

The rearrangement joins TRBV27 to TRBJ1-1, with D hard to call. The V and J ends lost 3 bases and 0 bases respectively, with 14 bases between them. CDR1 MNHEY and CDR2 SMNVEV come from the germline V gene (reference sequence). This CDR3 contains 16 residues. The CDR3 nucleotides are TGTGCCAGCAGTTTTTCTCGAGAACGCATGAACACTGAAGCTTTCTTT. Protein product: CASSFSRERMNTEAFF.

V is TRBV6-1 and J is TRBJ2-1, with no clear D. The CDR3 length is 12 residues. Germline-derived CDR1 and CDR2 are MNHNS and SASEGT. V was trimmed by 5 bases and J by 8 bases, leaving 10 bases between them. CDR3 sequence (DNA): TGTGCCAGCAGTTCGTTAGGGTATGAGCAGTTCTTC. Translated, it gives CASSSLGYEQFF.

The chain couples TRBV5-5 to TRBJ1-2; TRBD1 matches at 8 bases. The junction had 4 bases not matched to a gene; V was cut back by 1 base and J by 2 bases. The CDR3 is made up of 15 amino acids. CDR1 is SGHKS, CDR2 YYEKEE, per germline (reference sequence). The CDR3 spells CASSLQGQGNYGYTF. The CDR3 DNA reads as TGTGCCAGCAGCTTGCAAGGACAGGGAAACTATGGCTACACCTTC. Complete variable domain (other parts from reference TRBV5-5 and TRBJ1-2): DAGVTQSPTHLIKTRGQQVTLRCSPISGHKSVSWYQQVLGQGPQFIFQYYEKEERGRGNFPDRFSARQFPNYSSELNVNALLLGDSALYLCASSLQGQGNYGYTFGSGTRLTVV.

The chain links TRBV19 to TRBJ1-4; D may be TRBD1 (6 bases). The germline V gene has CDR1 LNHDA and CDR2 SQIVND (reference sequence). Trimming pared 4 bases from V and 5 bases from J, leaving 14 bases between. CDR3 length: 15 amino acids. CDR3 in DNA: TGTGCCAGTAGTACTTACCGGGACATCAATGAAAAACTGTTTTTT. Protein product: CASSTYRDINEKLFF.

This clone was recorded once. V is TRBV6-1 and J is TRBJ1-4; D possibly corresponds to TRBD1 (6 bases). Per the germline V gene, CDR1 is MNHNS and CDR2 is SASEGT. Deletions cut 2 bases from V and 7 bases from J, with 14 bases between. This CDR3 has 15 amino acids. CDR3 loop: CASSEPGALSEKLFF. DNA of the CDR3: TGTGCCAGCAGTGAACCGGGGGCTCTGAGTGAAAAACTGTTTTTT.

The chain employs TRBV9 and TRBJ2-7; 7 nucleotides align to TRBD1. The J segment lost 0 bases and the V segment lost 0 bases, leaving 6 bases of the junction unmatched. CDR3 length: 16 residues. Looked up from germline, CDR1 is SGDLS and CDR2 is YYNGEE. This CDR3 reads CASSVGQGSSSYEQYF. For the CDR3, the DNA is TGTGCCAGCAGCGTAGGACAGGGTTCGAGCTCCTACGAGCAGTACTTC.

The chain combines TRBV19 with TRBJ1-1; a weak D match, TRBD1 (6 bases). V was clipped by 5 bases and J by 8 bases, with 24 bases between them. CDR1 is LNHDA, CDR2 SQIVND, per germline (reference sequence). The CDR3 consists of 16 residues. This CDR3 is CASSFAGTGRLEEAFF. The CDR3 DNA reads as TGTGCCAGTAGTTTTGCCGGTACAGGGCGGCTCGAAGAAGCTTTCTTT.

This clone was seen only a few times. The chain couples TRBV2 to TRBJ2-7, with 9 bases matching TRBD2. The ends lost 6 bases at V and 3 bases at J; junction bases unmatched: 18. CDR3 length: 18 residues. Germline-derived CDR1 and CDR2 are SNHLY and FYNNEI. The CDR3 DNA sequence: TGTGCCAGCAGGAGCCAACTAGCGGGCCTCATCCCTAACTACGAGCAGTACTTC. Translated, it gives CASRSQLAGLIPNYEQYF.

The gene calls are TRBV7-9 and TRBJ1-4; no clear D. Germline V gives CDR1 SEHNR, CDR2 FQNEAQ (reference sequence). V lost 1 base, J lost 4 bases, and 13 bases lay in between. This CDR3 has 16 amino acids. This CDR3 reads CASSLVNSAYNEKLFF. The CDR3 DNA sequence: TGTGCCAGCAGCTTAGTGAACTCAGCTTATAATGAAAAACTGTTTTTT.

The count of this clone is one. The rearrangement links TRBV2 to TRBJ2-1; 9 positions agree with TRBD2. Germline V gene lookup returns CDR1 SNHLY and CDR2 FYNNEI. This CDR3 comprises 14 residues. The trim removed 7 bases at V and 7 bases at J, leaving 8 bases unmatched. The CDR3 here is CASILAGPYNEQFF. The CDR3 nucleotides are TGTGCCAGCATTCTAGCGGGACCGTATAATGAGCAGTTCTTC. Full variable domain (rest looked up from reference TRBV2 and TRBJ2-1): EPEVTQTPSHQVTQMGQEVILRCVPISNHLYFYWYRQILGQKVEFLVSFYNNEISEKSEIFDDQFSVERPDGSNFTLKIRSTKLEDSAMYFCASILAGPYNEQFFGPGTRLTVL.

The CDR3 loop is CASSEWGTRETQYF. The CDR3 nucleotides read TGTGCCAGCAGTGAATGGGGGACGAGGGAGACCCAGTACTTC. This chain connects TRBV25-1 to TRBJ2-5; D possibly uses TRBD1 or TRBD2 (5 bases each). Trimming removed 1 base from V and 5 bases from J, with 11 bases in between. CDR1 and CDR2 from the germline V gene are MGHDK and SYGVNS. This CDR3 is 14 amino acids long.

The rearrangement uses TRBV7-8 and TRBJ1-4; TRBD1 agrees at 10 bases. Germline values: CDR1 SGHVS, CDR2 FQNEAQ. Trimming took 4 bases from V and 8 from J; bases not matched to a gene: 16. This CDR3 contains 18 residues. The CDR3 sequence is CASSSDGGQGGVSEKLFF. The CDR3 nucleotides are TGTGCCAGCAGCTCGGACGGTGGACAGGGGGGAGTCAGCGAAAAACTGTTTTTT.

The rearrangement joins TRBV9 to TRBJ2-7; D gene ambiguous. There are 13 residues in the CDR3. Germline CDR1 SGDLS, CDR2 YYNGEE. V was shortened by 2 bases and J by 4 bases, with 10 bases between the two germline ends. DNA of the CDR3: TGTGCCAGCAGCGTCAATTGGGATTACGAGCAGTACTTC. As protein: CASSVNWDYEQYF.

The gene calls are TRBV6-4 and TRBJ2-5; 7 bases fit TRBD1. Germline CDR1 MRHNA, CDR2 SNTAGT. This CDR3 comprises 15 residues. V lost 9 bases, J lost 2 bases, and 12 bases stayed unmatched. In DNA form, the CDR3 reads TGTGCCAGGATGGACAGGCGGTGTAGGCAAGAGACCCAGTACTTC. Translating it yields CARMDRRCRQETQYF.

This chain links TRBV6-1 with TRBJ2-7; D gene unclear. This CDR3 has 14 residues. Germline V lookup: CDR1 MNHNS, CDR2 SASEGT. The ends were cut back, 4 bases at V and 0 bases at J, with 10 bases in the middle. The DNA for the CDR3 is TGTGCCAGCAGTGTAGGCGCGGTCTCCTACGAGCAGTACTTC. Protein sequence: CASSVGAVSYEQYF.

This clone was detected once. This chain connects TRBV2 to TRBJ2-1, with D possibly being TRBD2 (7 bases). V was pared by 5 bases and J by 8 bases, with 16 bases between. This CDR3 has 14 amino acids. The germline CDR1 and CDR2 sequences are SNHLY and FYNNEI. The CDR3 is CASSRGGEIYEQFF. The CDR3 nucleotides are TGTGCCAGCAGTAGGGGGGGCGAAATCTATGAGCAGTTCTTC.

This clone has just a few counts. V gene TRBV28 combines with J gene TRBJ2-7, with D possibly being TRBD1 (5 bases). The CDR3 sequence is 15 residues long. The germline V and J ends were trimmed by 8 bases and 1 base, with 18 bases remaining between them. Germline V gene sequence: CDR1 MDHEN, CDR2 SYDVKM. CDR3 DNA: TGTGCCAGCGGACCGGGTAGGGGTCCTTCCTACGAGCAGTACTTC. This gives the protein CASGPGRGPSYEQYF.

The chain links TRBV10-3 to TRBJ2-5, with TRBD2 identical over 9 bases. The J segment lost 10 bases and the V segment lost 6 bases, leaving 12 bases of the junction unmatched. Germline CDR1 reads ENHRY; CDR2 reads SYGVKD. The CDR3 spans 14 residues. The CDR3 DNA reads TGTGCCATCAGGGAGACTAGCGGAGGAGGATACCAGTACTTC. This encodes CAIRETSGGGYQYF.